The clone carrying this T cell receptor beta chain was seen ten or more times. Germline CDR1 SGHTA, CDR2 FQGNSA. The CDR3 has 15 amino acids. Trimming left V 2 bases short and J 4 bases short, with 12 bases between. Some clones are missing from TCRdb's copy, which holds only in-frame ones; the method was immunoSEQ multiplex PCR. The sample lists some 69,000 clones, nearly 80% occurring once. The data derive from a study of blood T cell repertoires in COVID-19. This TCR was recovered from a human donor in a cohort sampled during active COVID-19. The chain recombines TRBV7-2 with TRBJ1-5, with D possibly being TRBD1 (6 bases). The specimen sequenced was peripheral blood. CDR3 sequence (DNA): TGTGCCAGCAGCTTATTACAGGGCCAAAATCAGCCCCAGCATTTT. Translated, it gives CASSLLQGQNQPQHF.